Described below is a single T cell receptor (beta chain) sequence and its context. One end of the junction fails to match germline, which may point to a read error. The CDR3 covers 14 residues. CDR1 is MDHEN and CDR2 is SYDVKM in the germline V gene. Sample-barcoded 5' priming and a J-beta primer mix drove a second PCR of about 6 to 12 cycles. Each CDR3 protein is one row after TCRdb ran MiXCR on the 5' RACE reads. This repertoire shows roughly 1,800,000 distinct CDR3 sequences, just under 50% found once; its top ten account for around 2.1%. This entry belongs to a study of blood T cells in healthy people across ages. Looking at the study overall: Every two T cells gave about one barcoded beta molecule via template switching.

The rearrangement uses TRBV28 and TRBJ1-1; no firm D call. This clonotype originated in a woman between 40 and 55 years old in good health. The material sequenced was blood. In DNA, the CDR3 is TGTGCCAGCAGTCTCGGCCTATCGAACGCTGAAGCTTTCTTT. Its protein product is CASSLGLSNAEAFF.